The rows below give T cell receptor beta chains drawn from one sample of a study of response to subunit inactivated influenza vaccine. A single record per CDR3 protein comes from TCRdb applying MiXCR to the RT-PCR reads. The sample includes 630,000 or so distinct CDR3 sequences, approximately 14% seen only once; the top ten take 11%. The starting material was PBMCs from blood, obtained roughly 13 days after vaccination. These TCRs come from a man aged 45-65 years who received an inactivated influenza vaccine. Each CDR3 is given with its conserved first and last residue. Fields, in order: D gene, clone size, V gene, J gene, CDR3 DNA, CDR3 protein. A D gene is named only where the DNA matches it firmly. Rows may omit the clone size; those that give it use once, few, many or a size class.

d_gene: TRBD2
abundance: .
v_gene: TRBV20-1
j_gene: TRBJ2-5
CDR3nt: TGCAGTGCTAGGCCCAGGACTAGCGGGAGGGAGACCCAGTACTTC
CDR3aa: CSARPRTSGRETQYF

d_gene: .
abundance: many
v_gene: TRBV20-1
j_gene: TRBJ1-4
CDR3nt: TGCAGTGCTAGAGATGTGACCCTAACTAATGAAAAACTGTTTTTT
CDR3aa: CSARDVTLTNEKLFF

d_gene: TRBD2
abundance: .
v_gene: TRBV7-2
j_gene: TRBJ2-1
CDR3nt: TGTGCCAGCAGCCTCGGTTTTATCCGGATCGGGGGACTAGCGGGAGGGTTCGACAATGAGCAGTTCTTC
CDR3aa: CASSLGFIRIGGLAGGFDNEQFF

d_gene: TRBD2
abundance: .
v_gene: TRBV9
j_gene: TRBJ2-1
CDR3nt: TGTGCCAGCAGCTTCAGACTAGCGGGAGCCTACAATGAGCAGTTCTTC
CDR3aa: CASSFRLAGAYNEQFF

d_gene: .
abundance: .
v_gene: TRBV4-1
j_gene: TRBJ1-4
CDR3nt: TGCGCCAGCAGCCAAGATCCAATGGAAAAACTGTTTTTT
CDR3aa: CASSQDPMEKLFF

d_gene: TRBD1
abundance: .
v_gene: TRBV28
j_gene: TRBJ2-7
CDR3nt: TGTGCCAGCAGTTTAGAGGGGGCGGCCACCTACGAGCAGTACTTC
CDR3aa: CASSLEGAATYEQYF

d_gene: .
abundance: .
v_gene: TRBV6-1
j_gene: TRBJ2-3
CDR3nt: TGTGCCAGCAGACAAAGACCCGGGTACAGTTATAGCACAGATACGCAGTATTTT
CDR3aa: CASRQRPGYSYSTDTQYF

d_gene: TRBD1
abundance: .
v_gene: TRBV10-3
j_gene: TRBJ2-2
CDR3nt: TGTGCCGTCGCTGAGACGGGACAGGGGAACACCGGGGAGCTGTTTTTT
CDR3aa: CAVAETGQGNTGELFF

d_gene: .
abundance: many
v_gene: TRBV4-3
j_gene: TRBJ1-5
CDR3nt: TGCGCCAGCAGCCACTACTATAGCAATCAGCCCCAGCATTTT
CDR3aa: CASSHYYSNQPQHF

d_gene: TRBD1
abundance: few
v_gene: TRBV10-3
j_gene: TRBJ2-7
CDR3nt: TGTGCCATCAGTGAGTCAGGAGGACAGGCCTACGAGCAGTACTTC
CDR3aa: CAISESGGQAYEQYF

d_gene: .
abundance: .
v_gene: TRBV7-6
j_gene: TRBJ2-2
CDR3nt: TGTGCCAGCAGCCCACGAAAAACCGGGGAGCTGTTTTTT
CDR3aa: CASSPRKTGELFF

d_gene: .
abundance: many
v_gene: TRBV3-1
j_gene: TRBJ1-5
CDR3nt: TGTGCCAGCAGCCAAGGGATTAATCAGCCCCAGCATTTT
CDR3aa: CASSQGINQPQHF

d_gene: TRBD1
abundance: .
v_gene: TRBV4-1
j_gene: TRBJ1-6
CDR3nt: TGCGCCAGCAGCCCAACCGGGACAGCCGTAGGTTCACCCCTCCACTTT
CDR3aa: CASSPTGTAVGSPLHF

d_gene: .
abundance: few
v_gene: TRBV10-3
j_gene: TRBJ2-7
CDR3nt: TGTGCCATCAGTGATGCGACAGACGAGCAGTACTTC
CDR3aa: CAISDATDEQYF

d_gene: TRBD2
abundance: few
v_gene: TRBV5-1
j_gene: TRBJ2-2
CDR3nt: TGCGCCAGCACTAGCGGGGGAAACACCGGGGAGCTGTTTTTT
CDR3aa: CASTSGGNTGELFF

d_gene: TRBD1
abundance: .
v_gene: TRBV20-1
j_gene: TRBJ2-5
CDR3nt: TGCAGTGCTCCGTCCCCGGGACAGGGGGCGACCCAGTACTTC
CDR3aa: CSAPSPGQGATQYF

d_gene: .
abundance: few
v_gene: TRBV5-1
j_gene: TRBJ2-2
CDR3nt: TGCGCCAGCAGCTTGGTGGCGGGATCTAACGGGGAGCTGTTTTTT
CDR3aa: CASSLVAGSNGELFF

d_gene: TRBD1
abundance: many
v_gene: TRBV11-2
j_gene: TRBJ2-2
CDR3nt: TGTGCCAGCAGCTTAGGGGGACAGGGGACCGGGGAGCTGTTTTTT
CDR3aa: CASSLGGQGTGELFF

d_gene: TRBD2
abundance: .
v_gene: TRBV27
j_gene: TRBJ2-3
CDR3nt: TGTGCCAGCAGCTCGGTAGCGGGAGAGGGCACAGATACGCAGTATTTT
CDR3aa: CASSSVAGEGTDTQYF

d_gene: .
abundance: .
v_gene: TRBV4-1
j_gene: TRBJ2-3
CDR3nt: TGCGCCAGCAGCCAGGTGCAGGGTAGCACAGATACGCAGTATTTT
CDR3aa: CASSQVQGSTDTQYF